Following are 28 T cell receptor beta chains from one sample sequenced in a study of control samples from healthy donors and cancer patients. Assay used: immunoSEQ multiplex PCR; TCRdb lists only in-frame clones, some missing. Of roughly 95,000 clones detected, 80% to 90% appear once; the ten largest clones hold 14%. Sequenced input: blood. Receptors were obtained from a man aged 25-45 years in good health.

The chain combines TRBV7-3 with TRBJ2-1; the D gene is possibly TRBD2 (6 bases). Trimming cost V 2 bases and J 5 bases, with 13 bases left between them. Per the germline V gene, CDR1 is SGHTA and CDR2 is FQGTGA. The CDR3 totals 15 residues. The CDR3 sequence is CASSLVGDLNNEQFF. In DNA, the CDR3 is TGTGCCAGCAGCTTAGTGGGGGACTTAAACAATGAGCAGTTCTTC.

This clone was found once. This chain uses TRBV19 with TRBJ1-1, with 7 bases aligning to TRBD1. Germline trimming cut 5 bases from V and 1 base from J; bases unmatched to any gene: 4. The CDR3 runs to 14 residues. The germline CDR1 and CDR2 sequences are LNHDA and SQIVND (reference sequence). CDR3 sequence reads: CASSDRDRNTEAFF. The CDR3 DNA follows: TGTGCCAGTAGTGACCGGGACAGGAACACTGAAGCTTTCTTT.

This chain connects TRBV12-5 to TRBJ1-5; a possible D gene is TRBD1 (6 bases). Germline-derived CDR1 and CDR2 are LGHNT and FRNRAP. The V and J ends lost 1 base and 0 bases respectively, with 13 bases between them. This CDR3 has 17 residues. The CDR3 region has the DNA TGTGCTAGTGGTTTGGAAACAGGGACCGATAGCAATCAGCCCCAGCATTTT. It encodes CASGLETGTDSNQPQHF.

V and J are TRBV6-5 and TRBJ2-5; TRBD1 aligns across 9 bases. Germline V gene data show CDR1 as MNHEY and CDR2 as SVGAGI. With 2 bases clipped from V and 4 bases from J, the junction kept 8 bases outside the gene matches. CDR3 length equals 16 residues. CDR3 region: CASSYQGDRVPETQYF. In nucleotides, the CDR3 is TGTGCCAGCAGTTACCAAGGGGACAGGGTTCCAGAGACCCAGTACTTC.

This clone was detected only a few times. The CDR3 coding sequence is TGTGCCTGGGCCACAGGGGGGCAGTTCAACACTGAAGCTTTCTTT. Amino acid sequence: CAWATGGQFNTEAFF. The chain carries TRBV30 and TRBJ1-1; 8 nucleotides match TRBD1. Germline CDR1 reads GTSNPN; CDR2 reads SVGIG (reference sequence). The junction had 10 bases not matched to a gene; V was cut back by 5 bases and J by 2 bases. This CDR3 region has 15 residues.

The rearrangement joins TRBV7-2 to TRBJ2-1; 14 positions match TRBD2. There are 18 residues in the CDR3. Germline CDR1 SGHTA, CDR2 FQGNSA. The ends lost 5 bases at V and 6 bases at J; junction bases unmatched: 12. The CDR3 bases are TGTGCCAGCAGCGTTCAGGGACTAGCGGGAGCAACTGGCAATGAGCAGTTCTTC. Translated, it gives CASSVQGLAGATGNEQFF.

This chain joins TRBV28 and TRBJ1-1; D gene ambiguous. Germline loops: CDR1 MDHEN, CDR2 SYDVKM. The CDR3 sequence is 12 residues long. Trimming cost V 3 bases and J 5 bases, with 7 bases left between them. The CDR3 reads CASSFYETEAFF. The CDR3 coding sequence is TGTGCCAGCAGTTTCTACGAGACTGAAGCTTTCTTT. Based on the CDR3 plus reference TRBV28 and TRBJ1-1, the full variable domain is DVKVTQSSRYLVKRTGEKVFLECVQDMDHENMFWYRQDPGLGLRLIYFSYDVKMKEKGDIPEGYSVSREKKERFSLILESASTNQTSMYLCASSFYETEAFFGQGTRLTVV.

The V gene is TRBV13, the J gene TRBJ2-7; 8 bases fit TRBD1. The germline V gene has CDR1 PRHDT and CDR2 FYEKMQ (reference sequence). Trimming took 7 bases from V and 0 from J; bases not matched to a gene: 8. The CDR3 runs to 15 residues. In nucleotides, the CDR3 is TGTGCCAGCACCCCCGGAGGACAGGGCTCCTACGAGCAGTACTTC. Its translation is CASTPGGQGSYEQYF.

The V gene is TRBV2, the J gene TRBJ2-1; either TRBD1 or TRBD2 may fit D (5 bases each). This CDR3 is 13 amino acids long. Trimming shortened V by 6 bases and J by 4 bases, and 10 bases separated the two germline ends. Germline V gives CDR1 SNHLY, CDR2 FYNNEI. The CDR3 loop reads CASRGDGYNEQFF. The CDR3 DNA reads as TGTGCCAGCAGGGGGGACGGTTACAATGAGCAGTTCTTC.

This sequence joins TRBV5-1 and TRBJ2-1; D gene ambiguous. Deletions cut 0 bases from V and 5 bases from J, with 6 bases between. Germline assignment: CDR1 SGHRS and CDR2 YFSETQ. The CDR3 is made up of 13 amino acids. In DNA, the CDR3 is TGCGCCAGCAGCTTGGTGCCAAACAATGAGCAGTTCTTC. This gives the protein CASSLVPNNEQFF.

This chain uses TRBV30 with TRBJ2-1, with D unclear. Germline V CDR1 and CDR2: GTSNPN, SVGIG (reference sequence). The ends were cut back, 1 base at V and 9 bases at J, with 7 bases in the middle. The CDR3 is 11 amino acids. The CDR3 coding sequence is TGTGCCTGGAGTGAACTCGGTGAGCAGTTCTTC. This sequence encodes CAWSELGEQFF.

The J gene is TRBJ2-3, the V gene TRBV9; D may be TRBD1 (7 bases). The V gene's germline CDR1 is SGDLS and CDR2 YYNGEE. CDR3 length: 15 amino acids. V was shortened by 3 bases and J by 3 bases, with 14 bases between the two germline ends. CDR3 coding DNA: TGTGCCAGCAGCGCGGACAGGAGGGTAACAGATACGCAGTATTTT. This encodes CASSADRRVTDTQYF.

The chain is built from TRBV6-2 or TRBV6-3 and TRBJ2-7, with TRBD2 matching 9 bases. The CDR3 length is 18 residues. Germline CDR1 is MNHEY and CDR2 is SVGEGT. Losses at the gene ends were 2 bases for V and 4 bases for J; bases not matched to a gene: 15. The chain's CDR3 is CASSYARLPSGKGYEQYF. CDR3 nucleotide sequence: TGTGCCAGCAGTTACGCCCGCCTCCCTAGCGGGAAAGGTTACGAGCAGTACTTC.

V gene TRBV4-1 combines with J gene TRBJ2-7, with D possibly being TRBD2 (6 bases). The CDR3 runs 15 residues. Trimming stripped 3 bases from V and 4 bases from J, with 16 bases between. The germline gives CDR1 MGHRA, CDR2 YSYEKL. The CDR3 DNA reads as TGCGCCAGCAGCCATGCCCCGGGAGTCCAGTACGAGCAGTACTTC. This codes for CASSHAPGVQYEQYF.

This chain connects TRBV9 to TRBJ2-1; D remains unclear. Germline lookup yields CDR1 SGDLS and CDR2 YYNGEE. Trimming removed 0 bases from V and 10 bases from J, with 17 bases in between. The CDR3 has 15 amino acids. The CDR3 DNA sequence: TGTGCCAGCAGCGTAGGTTGGTTAGGGCCGCTAGAGCAGTTCTTC. It translates to CASSVGWLGPLEQFF.

This clone was seen once. This chain links TRBV25-1 with TRBJ2-2; D is unresolved. Germline-derived CDR1 and CDR2 are MGHDK and SYGVNS. The CDR3 has 17 residues. Trimming took 1 base from V and 4 from J, leaving 16 bases between them. CDR3: CASSESDPTWPTGELFF. The CDR3 nucleotides read TGTGCCAGCAGTGAATCGGATCCGACTTGGCCCACCGGGGAGCTGTTTTTT.

The genes are TRBV6-5 and TRBJ2-7; 9 bases are shared with TRBD2. V trimming: 6 bases; J trimming: 2 bases; junction bases outside the gene matches: 8. From germline, CDR1 is MNHEY and CDR2 SVGAGI. This CDR3 has 15 residues. The CDR3 sequence is CASRPTSGITYEQYF. In DNA, the CDR3 is TGTGCCAGCAGACCGACTAGCGGAATCACCTACGAGCAGTACTTC.

For the CDR3, the DNA is TGTGCCAGTAATGGAAACAGCCCTCAAGAGACCCAGTACTTC. This translates into CASNGNSPQETQYF. The chain uses TRBV19 and TRBJ2-5; no definite D call. V was pared by 7 bases and J by 2 bases, with 14 bases between. The V gene's germline CDR1 is LNHDA and CDR2 SQIVND (reference sequence). This CDR3 region has 14 residues.

The chain links TRBV28 to TRBJ2-7; TRBD2 agrees at 8 bases. Germline CDR1 reads MDHEN; CDR2 reads SYDVKM. This CDR3 spans 15 amino acids. J lost 7 bases, V lost 2 bases, and 10 bases had no gene match. The CDR3 is CASSLPLAGTKEQYF. Here the CDR3 DNA reads TGTGCCAGCAGTTTACCTTTAGCGGGGACGAAGGAGCAGTACTTC.

This clone is termed medium-sized (0.01 to 0.1%). The rearrangement links TRBV3-1 (or the pseudogene TRBV3-2) to TRBJ1-2; D is undetermined. Germline V gene data show CDR1 as LGHDT and CDR2 as YNNKEL (reference sequence). Trimming cost V 0 bases and J 3 bases, with 14 bases left between them. The length of the CDR3 is 16 residues. CDR3 DNA: TGTGCCAGCAGCCAAGATCCTGGACGAGAAGACTATGGCTACACCTTC. Protein: CASSQDPGREDYGYTF.

There are a few counts of this clone. The chain joins TRBV13 to TRBJ2-1; D is uncertain. Germline V gene lookup returns CDR1 PRHDT and CDR2 FYEKMQ (reference sequence). The CDR3 has 14 amino acids. Trimming left V 7 bases short and J 0 bases short, with 10 bases between. The CDR3 loop is CASTSMSSYNEQFF. As DNA, the CDR3 is TGTGCCAGCACCAGTATGAGCTCCTACAATGAGCAGTTCTTC.

This clone was seen more than once but under ten times. The chain links TRBV5-4 to TRBJ2-5; TRBD2 aligns across 9 bases. The CDR3 contains 17 residues. V lost 4 bases and J lost 5; bases outside the gene matches: 15. Germline CDR1 reads SGHNT; CDR2 reads YYREEE (reference sequence). The CDR3 loop is CASSPLVSSGTGETQYF. In nucleotides, the CDR3 is TGTGCCAGCAGCCCCCTAGTGTCTAGCGGGACGGGGGAGACCCAGTACTTC.

V gene TRBV5-6 combines with J gene TRBJ2-7; D possibly corresponds to TRBD2 (6 bases). This CDR3 is 16 amino acids long. In germline, CDR1 is SGHDT, CDR2 YYEEEE. Trimming cost V 3 bases and J 2 bases, with 18 bases left between them. The CDR3 nucleotides are TGTGCCAGCAGCTCCCCGGCTCGGGAGATCCCCTACGAGCAGTACTTC. Its protein product is CASSSPAREIPYEQYF.

The CDR3 here is CASSHTSGRANEQYF. The CDR3 DNA is TGTGCCAGCTCACATACTAGCGGGAGGGCCAACGAGCAGTACTTC. J is TRBJ2-7 and V is TRBV18, with 13 nucleotides matching TRBD2. This CDR3 is built from 15 residues. V lost 4 bases, J lost 5 bases, and 5 bases stayed unmatched. Germline V gene data show CDR1 as KGHSH and CDR2 as LQKENI.

This chain links TRBV28 with TRBJ2-2, with TRBD1 as a possible D gene (5 bases). Germline V gene data show CDR1 as MDHEN and CDR2 as SYDVKM. The V end lost 1 base, the J end lost 6 bases, and 18 bases lay between the germline ends. This CDR3 has 17 amino acids. CDR3 DNA sequence: TGTGCCAGCAGTTTATCCCCGGCAGGGATGGGCGCCGGGGAGCTGTTTTTT. Translating it yields CASSLSPAGMGAGELFF.

The chain carries TRBV27 and TRBJ2-1; TRBD2 matches at 12 bases. This CDR3 region has 15 residues. Germline-derived CDR1 and CDR2 are MNHEY and SMNVEV (reference sequence). After removal of 5 bases from V and 8 bases from J, the junction contained 7 bases not matched to a gene. For the CDR3, the DNA is TGTGCCAGCAGTCCCGGACTAGCGGGACTCGATGAGCAGTTCTTC. It is translated as CASSPGLAGLDEQFF.

The V and J genes are TRBV19 and TRBJ2-7, with 7 nucleotides matching TRBD1. Germline trimming cut 5 bases from V and 6 bases from J; bases unmatched to any gene: 16. Germline V CDR1 and CDR2: LNHDA, SQIVND (reference sequence). This CDR3 spans 16 amino acids. The CDR3: CASSVSGTAELGEQYF. CDR3 DNA: TGTGCCAGTAGTGTCTCCGGGACAGCCGAACTGGGCGAGCAGTACTTC.

The chain is built from TRBV5-3 and TRBJ1-2, with 8 bases fitting TRBD1. TRBV5-3 belongs to the ORF category, with a function that is uncertain. This CDR3 has 13 residues. The J segment lost 3 bases and the V segment lost 4 bases, leaving 2 bases of the junction unmatched. Written as DNA, the CDR3 is TGTGCCAGAAGCGCGACAGGGGACTATGGCTACACCTTC. It is translated as CARSATGDYGYTF.